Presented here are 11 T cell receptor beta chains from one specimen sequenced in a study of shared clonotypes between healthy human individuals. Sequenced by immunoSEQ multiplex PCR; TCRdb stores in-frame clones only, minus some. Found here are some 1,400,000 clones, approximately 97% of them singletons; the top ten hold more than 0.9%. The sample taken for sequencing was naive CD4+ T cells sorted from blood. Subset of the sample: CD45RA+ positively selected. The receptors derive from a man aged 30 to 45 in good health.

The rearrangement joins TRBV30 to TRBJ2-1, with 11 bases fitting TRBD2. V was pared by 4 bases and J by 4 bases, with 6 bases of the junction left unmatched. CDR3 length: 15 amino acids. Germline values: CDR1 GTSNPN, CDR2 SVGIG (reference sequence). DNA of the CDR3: TGTGCCTGGACCAAGGGACTAGCGGTTTACAATGAGCAGTTCTTC. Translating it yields CAWTKGLAVYNEQFF.

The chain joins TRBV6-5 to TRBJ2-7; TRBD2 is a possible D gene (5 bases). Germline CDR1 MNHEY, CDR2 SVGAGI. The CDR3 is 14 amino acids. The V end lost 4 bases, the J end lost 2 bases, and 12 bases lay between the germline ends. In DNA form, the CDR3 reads TGTGCCAGCAGTTCACCGGGGATTACCTACGAGCAGTACTTC. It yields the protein CASSSPGITYEQYF.

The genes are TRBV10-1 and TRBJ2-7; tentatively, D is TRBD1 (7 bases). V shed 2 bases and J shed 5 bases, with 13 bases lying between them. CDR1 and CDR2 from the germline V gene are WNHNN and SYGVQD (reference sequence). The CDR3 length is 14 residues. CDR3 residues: CASSEGQGGDEQYF. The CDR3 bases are TGCGCCAGCAGTGAGGGGCAGGGGGGCGACGAGCAGTACTTC.

Here the CDR3 DNA reads TGTGCCAGCAGCGCGGACAGGGGGCTGGAAAAACTGTTTTTT. Translation gives CASSADRGLEKLFF. J is TRBJ1-4 and V is TRBV5-4, with 11 bases matching TRBD1. V shed 4 bases, J shed 8 bases, and the junction held 4 bases outside the gene matches. CDR1 is SGHNT, CDR2 YYREEE, per germline (reference sequence). The length of the CDR3 is 14 residues.

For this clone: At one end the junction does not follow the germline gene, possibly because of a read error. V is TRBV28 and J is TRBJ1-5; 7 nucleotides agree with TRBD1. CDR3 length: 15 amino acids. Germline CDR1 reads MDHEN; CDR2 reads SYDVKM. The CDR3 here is CASSLWDSANQPQHF. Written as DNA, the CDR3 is TGTGCCAGCAGCTTATGGGACAGTGCAAATCAGCCCCAGCATTTT.

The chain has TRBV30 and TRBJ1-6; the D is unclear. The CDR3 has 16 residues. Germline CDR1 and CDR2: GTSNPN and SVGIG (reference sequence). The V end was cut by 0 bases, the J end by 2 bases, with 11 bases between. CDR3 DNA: TGTGCCTGGAGTGTACGGGGTATTACCTATAATTCACCCCTCCACTTT. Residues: CAWSVRGITYNSPLHF. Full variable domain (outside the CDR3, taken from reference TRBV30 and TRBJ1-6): SQTIHQWPATLVQPVGSPLSLECTVEGTSNPNLYWYRQAAGRGLQLLFYSVGIGQISSEVPQNLSASRPQDRQFILSSKKLLLSDSGFYLCAWSVRGITYNSPLHFGNGTRLTVT.

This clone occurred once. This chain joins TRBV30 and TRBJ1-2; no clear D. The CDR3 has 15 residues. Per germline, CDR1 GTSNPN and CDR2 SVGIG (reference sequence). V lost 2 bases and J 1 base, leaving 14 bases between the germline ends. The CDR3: CAWSSTDAFNYGYTF. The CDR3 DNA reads TGTGCCTGGAGTAGCACGGACGCCTTTAACTATGGCTACACCTTC.

As DNA, the CDR3 is TGTGCCAGCAGAGAGGTGGGGGGTACCGGGGAGCTGTTTTTT. This codes for CASREVGGTGELFF. The chain recombines TRBV27 with TRBJ2-2, with D possibly matching TRBD2 (6 bases). Germline values: CDR1 MNHEY, CDR2 SMNVEV (reference sequence). The CDR3 is made up of 14 amino acids. Trimming stripped 6 bases from V and 5 bases from J, with 13 bases between.

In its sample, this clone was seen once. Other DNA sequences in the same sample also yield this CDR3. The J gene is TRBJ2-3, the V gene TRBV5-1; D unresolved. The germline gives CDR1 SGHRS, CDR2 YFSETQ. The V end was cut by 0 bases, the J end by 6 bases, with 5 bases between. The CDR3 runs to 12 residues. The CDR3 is CASSLARDTQYF. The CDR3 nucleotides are TGCGCCAGCAGCTTGGCCCGGGATACGCAGTATTTT.

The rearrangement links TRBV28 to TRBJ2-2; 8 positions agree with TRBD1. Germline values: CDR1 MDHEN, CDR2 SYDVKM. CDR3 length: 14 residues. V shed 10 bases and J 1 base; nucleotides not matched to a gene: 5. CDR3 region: CATTGGRNTGELFF. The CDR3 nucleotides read TGTGCCACCACAGGGGGGAGGAACACCGGGGAGCTGTTTTTT.

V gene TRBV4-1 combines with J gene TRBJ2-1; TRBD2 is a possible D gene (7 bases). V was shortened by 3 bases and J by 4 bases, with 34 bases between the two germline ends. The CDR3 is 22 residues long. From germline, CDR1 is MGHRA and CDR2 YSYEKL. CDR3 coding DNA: TGCGCCAGCAGCCATACTACCGAGGGGGGAGGGCCATTATCCAGACCGTACAATGAGCAGTTCTTC. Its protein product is CASSHTTEGGGPLSRPYNEQFF.